Below, one T cell receptor beta chain is given with its context. The antigen is not known. TCRdb keeps only in-frame clones here, not all; method: immunoSEQ multiplex PCR. The table has under 20,000 clones, 76% seen once. The time point here: cycle 4 day 1 (C4D1), after five to seven weeks of nivolumab. Relapses following autologous stem cell transplantation were seen in all patients, with brentuximab vedotin exposure varying. Germline V gene data show CDR1 as MGHRA and CDR2 as YSYEKL. There are 14 residues in the CDR3. The V end lost 3 bases, the J end lost 8 bases, and 14 bases lay between the germline ends. These data come from a study of PD-1 blockade in classical Hodgkin lymphoma. Turning to the study itself: Once every 2 weeks, patients received intravenous nivolumab at 3 mg/kg.

Overall study results and limits: What drove the repertoire differences, possibly disease activity or prior therapy, has not been defined. Initiation of nivolumab under 1 year after ASCT led to exclusion of patients.

The V and J genes are TRBV4-1 and TRBJ2-4; no firm D call. The source of this sequence is a human donor with classical Hodgkin lymphoma. The sequencing used peripheral blood mononuclear cells (PBMCs), collected before the fourth cycle of nivolumab. The CDR3 region has the DNA TGCGCCAGCAGCCACCCCCTCGCCGAGGACATTCAGTACTTC. Protein product: CASSHPLAEDIQYF.